Listed below are T cell receptor beta chains from one sample, sequenced in a study of beta chain features in type 1 diabetes. Clones were read by immunoSEQ multiplex PCR, and TCRdb kept only the in-frame ones, dropping some. Among hundreds of thousands of clones listed, approximately 28% were seen once. Sequencing was done on a sample of naive CD4+ T cells from blood. The receptors stem from a man between 18 and 29 years old in good health. The conserved cysteine and the conserved F or W are not part of the CDR3 here.

v_gene	j_gene	len	CDR3aa
TRBV3-1/TRBV3-2	TRBJ2-7	7	ASINEQY
TRBV29-1	TRBJ2-5	10	SVETKSGAQY
TRBV14	TRBJ2-5	11	ASSQDFFLTQY
TRBV5-1	TRBJ2-2	14	ASSLVPTGNTGELF
TRBV29-1	TRBJ2-7	11	SGRDRGGYEQY
TRBV9	TRBJ2-1	11	ASSEGPGNEQF
TRBV10-3	TRBJ2-5	9	AARGRETQY
TRBV11-2	TRBJ2-3	12	ASSLLGSTDTQY
TRBV30	TRBJ2-7	12	AWSVLDLAYEQY
TRBV7-2	TRBJ2-7	14	ASSRLAGTRIYEQY
TRBV6-6	TRBJ2-7	12	ASSLERVSYEQY
TRBV7-2	TRBJ2-7	9	ASSRALEQY